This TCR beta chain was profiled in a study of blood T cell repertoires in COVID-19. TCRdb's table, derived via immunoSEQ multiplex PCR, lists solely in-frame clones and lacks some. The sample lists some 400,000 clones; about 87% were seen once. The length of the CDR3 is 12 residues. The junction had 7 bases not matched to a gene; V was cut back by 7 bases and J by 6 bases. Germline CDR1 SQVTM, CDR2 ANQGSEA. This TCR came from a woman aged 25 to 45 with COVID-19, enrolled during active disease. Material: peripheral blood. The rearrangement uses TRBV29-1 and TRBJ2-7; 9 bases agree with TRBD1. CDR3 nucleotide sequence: TGCAGCGCCGGGGACAGGGCCAGCGAGCAGTACTTC. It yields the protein CSAGDRASEQYF.